The 5 T cell receptor beta chains in this list originate from one sample, sequenced in a study of blood T cell repertoires in COVID-19. Assay: immunoSEQ multiplex PCR; the TCRdb copy retains only in-frame clones and omits some. This sample carries 110,000 to 150,000 clones, 80% to 85% of them seen once, and the ten largest clones take more than 7%. The specimen sequenced was peripheral blood. The receptors shown here come from a human donor in a cohort sampled during active COVID-19.

The J gene is TRBJ2-6, the V gene TRBV4-1, with 9 bases that match TRBD1. The CDR3 loop spans 19 amino acids. The trim removed 0 bases at V and 1 base at J, leaving 7 bases unmatched. The V gene's germline CDR1 is MGHRA and CDR2 YSYEKL. This CDR3 reads CASSQDATGGTSGANVLTF. The CDR3 coding sequence is TGCGCCAGCAGCCAAGACGCGACAGGGGGGACTTCTGGGGCCAACGTCCTGACTTTC.

This chain connects TRBV5-1 to TRBJ2-3; 8 bases align to TRBD1. The germline V gene encodes CDR1 SGHRS and CDR2 YFSETQ. V shed 0 bases and J 0 bases; nucleotides not matched to a gene: 3. The CDR3 is 16 amino acids. In DNA, the CDR3 is TGCGCCAGCAGCTTGGGGGACAGGATTAGCACAGATACGCAGTATTTT. Its protein is CASSLGDRISTDTQYF.

The gene calls are TRBV19 and TRBJ2-7, with 10 positions matching TRBD1. Germline V lookup: CDR1 LNHDA, CDR2 SQIVND (reference sequence). This CDR3 spans 15 amino acids. Trimming at V came to 10 bases and at J to 2 bases, leaving 11 bases not matched to a gene. The CDR3 loop reads CATQTGTGAPYEQYF. The CDR3 region has the DNA TGTGCCACCCAGACCGGGACAGGGGCGCCCTACGAGCAGTACTTC.

The chain links TRBV5-1 to TRBJ2-7, with TRBD1 as a possible D gene (6 bases). The CDR3 is 13 residues long. V was cut by 4 bases and J by 6 bases, with 14 bases left in between. Per germline, CDR1 SGHRS and CDR2 YFSETQ. The CDR3 nucleotides are TGCGCCAGCAGCCCACAGGGATTAGGCGAGCAGTACTTC. Translation gives CASSPQGLGEQYF.

V gene TRBV19 combines with J gene TRBJ1-6; 8 bases fit TRBD1. V lost 5 bases and J lost 6; bases outside the gene matches: 6. Per the germline V gene, CDR1 is LNHDA and CDR2 is SQIVND (reference sequence). The CDR3 length is 15 residues. CDR3 loop: CASSGTGTGNSPLHF. DNA for the CDR3: TGTGCCAGTAGTGGAACCGGGACAGGTAATTCACCCCTCCACTTT.